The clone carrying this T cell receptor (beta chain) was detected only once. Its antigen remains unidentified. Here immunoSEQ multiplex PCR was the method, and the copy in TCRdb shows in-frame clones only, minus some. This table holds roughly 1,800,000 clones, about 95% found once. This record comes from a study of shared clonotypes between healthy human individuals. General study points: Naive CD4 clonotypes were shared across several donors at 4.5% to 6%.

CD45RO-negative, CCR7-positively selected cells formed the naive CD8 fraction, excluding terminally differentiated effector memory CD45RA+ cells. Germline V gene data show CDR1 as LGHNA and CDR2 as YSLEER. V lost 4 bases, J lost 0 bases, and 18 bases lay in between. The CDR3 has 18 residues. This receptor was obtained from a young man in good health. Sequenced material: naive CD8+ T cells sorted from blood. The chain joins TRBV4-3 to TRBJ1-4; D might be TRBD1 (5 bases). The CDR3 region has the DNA TGCGCCAGCAGCCGAGCCCGGGACTTCCTCGCAACTAATGAAAAACTGTTTTTT. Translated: CASSRARDFLATNEKLFF.